Here is one TCR beta chain with its context. TCRdb re-called the 5' RACE reads through MiXCR, storing one row per CDR3 protein. This table holds more than 45,000 distinct CDR3 sequences, 13% found once. This sample is drawn from a study of early T cells in non-severe SARS-CoV-2 infection. Background on the study: Bulk RNA from unsorted whole blood was sequenced; chains were unpaired.

Trimming stripped 1 base from V and 3 bases from J, with 4 bases between. In germline, CDR1 is LGHDT, CDR2 YNNKEL (reference sequence). The CDR3 totals 13 residues. This sequence originates from an adult who was a healthcare worker with PCR-confirmed SARS-CoV-2 infection or an uninfected control (not recorded which). The sample taken for sequencing was whole blood. J is TRBJ1-5 and V is TRBV3-1; D unresolved. In DNA form, the CDR3 reads TGTGCCAGCAGCCAAGCCTACAATCAGCCCCAGCATTTT. Protein sequence: CASSQAYNQPQHF.